The 25 T cell receptor beta chains presented below share a single source sample, sequenced in a study of post-analysis software for immune sequencing data. Tagging with unique molecular identifiers was a feature of the TCR beta cDNA libraries. TCRdb fed the PCR reads into MiXCR, producing one record per CDR3 protein. The table includes roughly 730,000 distinct CDR3 sequences, around 27% detected once. Study outcomes and limitations: Roughly five TRBV segments occurring more often in patients than controls included TRBV5-6, TRBV5-1 and TRBV20-1.

The antigens of these receptors remain unknown. Input material: blood. The receptors stem from a girl aged 5 to 17 with multiple sclerosis.

The V and J genes are TRBV24-1 and TRBJ2-7; a weak D match, TRBD2 (5 bases). The V end lost 3 bases, the J end lost 7 bases, and 12 bases lay between the germline ends. The CDR3 length is 13 residues. Germline CDR1 reads KGHDR; CDR2 reads SFDVKD. The CDR3 here is CATSDPGSDEQYF. CDR3 in DNA: TGTGCCACCAGTGATCCGGGGAGCGATGAGCAGTACTTC.

This clonotype has a handful of counts. J is TRBJ1-5 and V is TRBV20-1; D is unclear. The germline V gene encodes CDR1 DFQATT and CDR2 SNEGSKA (reference sequence). CDR3 size: 16 residues. The V and J ends lost 4 bases and 1 base respectively, with 17 bases between them. The CDR3 DNA reads as TGCAGTGCTACCTCCCAGGATCTCGGCAGCAATCAGCCCCAGCATTTT. Translating it yields CSATSQDLGSNQPQHF.

The chain employs TRBV4-1 and TRBJ1-2; tentative D call: TRBD1 (5 bases). V dropped 4 bases and J dropped 1 base, with 13 bases sitting between them. CDR3 length: 15 residues. Germline V lookup: CDR1 MGHRA, CDR2 YSYEKL. The CDR3 nucleotides read TGCGCCAGCAGCCGGCGAGGGGCCCGTAACTATGGCTACACCTTC. It translates to CASSRRGARNYGYTF.

As to this clonotype: A read error may produce the germline difference seen at one junction end. V usage is TRBV5-1 and J usage is TRBJ2-1; 10 positions agree with TRBD1. The germline V gene has CDR1 SGHRS and CDR2 YFSETQ. CDR3 length equals 15 residues. Here the CDR3 reads CASRLDRGSHNEQFF. DNA for the CDR3: TGCGCCAGCAGATTGGACAGGGGGAGCCACAATGAGCAGTTCTTC.

Only one count was recorded for this clonotype. The junction and the germline gene differ at one end; a read error may be behind it. J is TRBJ1-5 and V is TRBV7-6, with D tentatively TRBD1 (5 bases). Germline V gene data show CDR1 as SGHVS and CDR2 as FNYEAQ. The CDR3 runs to 15 residues. CDR3 amino acids: CASSLDGDGNQSQHF. In DNA, the CDR3 is TGTGCCAGCAGCTTGGATGGGGACGGCAATCAGTCCCAGCATTTT.

This clonotype was counted only a few times. V is TRBV11-2 and J is TRBJ2-7; TRBD1 matches 8 bases. V shed 1 base and J 5 bases; nucleotides not matched to a gene: 4. Germline lookup yields CDR1 SGHAT and CDR2 FQNNGV. The CDR3 extends over 14 amino acids. The CDR3 spells CASSLAGGVHEQYF. For the CDR3, the DNA is TGTGCCAGCAGCTTAGCAGGGGGCGTTCACGAGCAGTACTTC. Looking up the rest from reference TRBV11-2 and TRBJ2-7 gives the full variable domain: EAGVAQSPRYKIIEKRQSVAFWCNPISGHATLYWYQQILGQGPKLLIQFQNNGVVDDSQLPKDRFSAERLKGVDSTLKIQPAKLEDSAVYLCASSLAGGVHEQYFGPGTRLTVT.

V usage is TRBV20-1 and J usage is TRBJ1-2; D call uncertain. Germline V lookup: CDR1 DFQATT, CDR2 SNEGSKA (reference sequence). The CDR3 is 14 residues long. V gave up 3 bases and J gave up 1 base, with 12 bases separating them. The CDR3 nucleotides read TGCAGTGCTAGCGCCATTGGCAGTAACTATGGCTACACCTTC. This encodes CSASAIGSNYGYTF.

This clonotype was seen only a few times. The chain combines TRBV10-3 with TRBJ2-1, with D unresolved. The V gene lost 10 bases and the J gene lost 0 bases, with 10 bases spanning the gap. The CDR3 has 13 amino acids. Germline V CDR1 and CDR2: ENHRY, SYGVKD. The CDR3: CATETSSYNEQFF. In DNA, the CDR3 is TGTGCCACCGAGACGAGCTCCTACAATGAGCAGTTCTTC.

This chain uses TRBV29-1 with TRBJ2-7; D might be TRBD2 (5 bases). Trimming removed 1 base at V and 0 bases at J, with 16 bases between. This CDR3 is 16 amino acids long. CDR1 and CDR2 (germline): SQVTM, ANQGSEA. The CDR3 nucleotides read TGCAGCGTTGAAGCTTACGGGGATCGGAGCTCCTACGAGCAGTACTTC. Encoded protein: CSVEAYGDRSSYEQYF.

This clonotype was observed a handful of times. V gene TRBV6-2 or TRBV6-3 combines with J gene TRBJ2-7; TRBD2 aligns across 9 bases. The V and J ends lost 3 bases and 3 bases, in that order; junction bases with no gene match: 15. CDR1 and CDR2 (germline): MNHEY, SVGEGT. CDR3 length: 18 residues. The DNA of the CDR3 is TGTGCCAGCAGTTATCTAGCGGGGACCCAAGTAAAGGACTACGAGCAGTACTTC. It translates to CASSYLAGTQVKDYEQYF.

The V gene is TRBV6-1, the J gene TRBJ2-3; D tentatively reads TRBD1 or TRBD2 (5 bases each). Germline assignment: CDR1 MNHNS and CDR2 SASEGT. V lost 8 bases and J lost 5, with 17 bases in between. The CDR3 has 14 residues. The CDR3 DNA reads as TGTGCCAGCCACCGAGGGGATTGGGGAGATACGCAGTATTTT. Its translation is CASHRGDWGDTQYF.

The chain is built from TRBV20-1 and TRBJ1-2; possibly TRBD1 for D (5 bases). The V gene's germline CDR1 is DFQATT and CDR2 SNEGSKA (reference sequence). The CDR3 has 14 amino acids. V lost 8 bases and J 5 bases, leaving 21 bases between the germline ends. The CDR3 DNA is TGCAGTACCCGGGGCTGGGCAGATCAATATGGCTACACCTTC. It is translated as CSTRGWADQYGYTF.

This clonotype was detected a few times. Written as DNA, the CDR3 is TGCGCCAGCAGTGAGTCGGGACAGGAGCAGTTCTTC. Translating gives CASSESGQEQFF. The rearrangement uses TRBV10-1 and TRBJ2-1, with TRBD1 identical over 7 bases. This CDR3 contains 12 residues. Trimming cost V 0 bases and J 10 bases; bases outside gene matches: 0. Germline CDR1 WNHNN, CDR2 SYGVQD (reference sequence).

Turning to this clonotype: A read error may produce the germline difference seen at one junction end. This chain joins TRBV5-1 and TRBJ2-5; D possibly uses TRBD1 or TRBD2 (5 bases each). CDR1 is SGHRS, CDR2 YFSETQ, per germline. The length of the CDR3 is 13 residues. CDR3 protein: CAGSFSGTETQYF. The CDR3 bases are TGCGCCGGCAGCTTCTCAGGGACAGAGACCCAGTACTTC. Complete variable domain (other parts from reference TRBV5-1 and TRBJ2-5): KAGVTQTPRYLIKTRGQQVTLSCSPISGHRSVSWYQQTPGQGLQFLFEYFSETQRNKGNFPGRFSGRQFSNSRSEMNVSTLELGDSALYLCAGSFSGTETQYFGPGTRLLVL.

This clonotype was detected a few times. The chain combines TRBV2 with TRBJ2-1; D might be TRBD2 (6 bases). CDR3 length: 15 residues. CDR1 and CDR2 (germline): SNHLY, FYNNEI. Trimming shortened V by 6 bases and J by 9 bases, and 21 bases separated the two germline ends. The CDR3 DNA follows: TGTGCCAGCAGCGAACGGGACTCCCCCGGAGGTGAGCAGTTCTTC. Protein: CASSERDSPGGEQFF. Full variable domain (outside the CDR3, taken from reference TRBV2 and TRBJ2-1): EPEVTQTPSHQVTQMGQEVILRCVPISNHLYFYWYRQILGQKVEFLVSFYNNEISEKSEIFDDQFSVERPDGSNFTLKIRSTKLEDSAMYFCASSERDSPGGEQFFGPGTRLTVL.

This chain uses TRBV20-1 with TRBJ2-3; 11 nucleotides match TRBD2. CDR1 and CDR2 (germline): DFQATT, SNEGSKA (reference sequence). Trimming at V came to 0 bases and at J to 5 bases, leaving 10 bases not matched to a gene. CDR3 length: 17 amino acids. Here the CDR3 DNA reads TGCAGTGCTAGAGATTTCCTAGCGGGGGGTCGTAAAGATACGCAGTATTTT. Translated: CSARDFLAGGRKDTQYF.

This chain connects TRBV28 to TRBJ1-1, with 8 bases identical to TRBD1. Losses at the gene ends were 6 bases for V and 4 bases for J; bases not matched to a gene: 7. Germline V CDR1 and CDR2: MDHEN, SYDVKM. The CDR3 runs to 14 residues. The CDR3 coding sequence is TGTGCCAGCAGGGAGACAGGGGTGGCCACTGAAGCTTTCTTT. Translated, it gives CASRETGVATEAFF.

V usage is TRBV7-9 and J usage is TRBJ1-2; perhaps TRBD1 as D (6 bases). Germline lookup yields CDR1 SEHNR and CDR2 FQNEAQ (reference sequence). The CDR3 loop spans 17 amino acids. Trimming removed 5 bases from V and 8 bases from J, with 27 bases in between. CDR3 amino acids: CASSLPRRGTTGGGYTF. CDR3 DNA sequence: TGTGCCAGCAGCCTACCCAGACGGGGTACGACGGGGGGCGGCTACACCTTC.

As regards this clonotype: A read error may produce the germline difference seen at one junction end. This chain uses TRBV5-1 with TRBJ2-1; D remains unclear. Germline V gene data show CDR1 as SGHRS and CDR2 as YFSETQ. The CDR3 sequence is 13 residues long. CDR3 DNA sequence: TGTGCCAGCAGCTTAGGACGACACAATGAGCAGTTCTTC. Translated: CASSLGRHNEQFF.

This clonotype turned up a few times. This chain uses TRBV29-1 with TRBJ2-1; TRBD1 is a possible D gene (6 bases). V lost 6 bases to trimming and J lost 6 bases, with 12 bases between them. Per the germline V gene, CDR1 is SQVTM and CDR2 is ANQGSEA. This CDR3 has 12 residues. CDR3 protein: CSVGLQGNEQFF. CDR3 DNA sequence: TGCAGCGTCGGATTACAGGGCAATGAGCAGTTCTTC.

The J gene is TRBJ1-1, the V gene TRBV10-3; TRBD1 matches 7 bases. Germline CDR1 reads ENHRY; CDR2 reads SYGVKD. V dropped 5 bases and J dropped 4; count of bases not matched to a gene: 10. The CDR3 spans 15 residues. The CDR3 spells CAISTTGQMSTEAFF. CDR3 DNA sequence: TGTGCCATCAGTACGACGGGACAGATGAGCACTGAAGCTTTCTTT.

This clonotype turned up a few times. The J gene is TRBJ1-1, the V gene TRBV25-1, with D possibly matching TRBD1 (5 bases). V lost 7 bases, J lost 7 bases, and 10 bases lay in between. The CDR3 loop spans 11 amino acids. Germline CDR1 reads MGHDK; CDR2 reads SYGVNS. This CDR3 is CASTRGHEAFF. DNA for the CDR3: TGTGCCAGCACCCGGGGCCATGAAGCTTTCTTT.

The chain uses TRBV9 and TRBJ2-3, with TRBD2 as a possible D gene (6 bases). Germline values: CDR1 SGDLS, CDR2 YYNGEE. V shed 1 base and J shed 6 bases, with 12 bases lying between them. The CDR3 runs to 14 residues. The CDR3 nucleotides are TGTGCCAGCAGCGTATTAGCGGAGCTGGATACGCAGTATTTT. It yields the protein CASSVLAELDTQYF. The full variable domain, rest sourced from reference TRBV9 and TRBJ2-3, is DSGVTQTPKHLITATGQRVTLRCSPRSGDLSVYWYQQSLDQGLQFLIQYYNGEERAKGNILERFSAQQFPDLHSELNLSSLELGDSALYFCASSVLAELDTQYFGPGTRLTVL.

This sequence joins TRBV7-9 and TRBJ2-1; 8 nucleotides align to TRBD2. J lost 9 bases, V lost 3 bases, and 1 base had no gene match. The germline gives CDR1 SEHNR, CDR2 FQNEAQ (reference sequence). This CDR3 is built from 12 residues. The CDR3 sequence is CASSFGGGEQFF. The CDR3, as DNA: TGTGCCAGCAGCTTCGGGGGGGGTGAGCAGTTCTTC. Full variable domain (outside the CDR3, taken from reference TRBV7-9 and TRBJ2-1): DTGVSQNPRHKITKRGQNVTFRCDPISEHNRLYWYRQTLGQGPEFLTYFQNEAQLEKSRLLSDRFSAERPKGSFSTLEIQRTEQGDSAMYLCASSFGGGEQFFGPGTRLTVL.

This clonotype is a singleton in its sample. V is TRBV29-1 and J is TRBJ2-3; 7 bases line up with TRBD1. V dropped 3 bases and J dropped 4; count of bases not matched to a gene: 4. Looked up from germline, CDR1 is SQVTM and CDR2 is ANQGSEA. This CDR3 spans 13 amino acids. Here the CDR3 DNA reads TGCAGCGTTGAGAGACAGGGAGCAGATACGCAGTATTTT. It codes for CSVERQGADTQYF.